This TCR beta chain was retrieved from a study of early T cells in non-severe SARS-CoV-2 infection. Study details: Bulk RNA taken from unsorted whole blood was sequenced, leaving chains unpaired. Study-level results: The matching step, a VDJdb search, favored anti-spike CD8 responses and missed private and CD4 specificities.

In its sample, this clonotype was seen a few times. The antigen is not known. Unique molecular identifiers were affixed to single, distinct cDNA molecules. TCRdb re-derived calls from the 5' RACE reads in MiXCR, one entry per CDR3 protein. The sample consists of around 55,000 distinct CDR3 sequences, more than 6.5% of them appearing once. Germline V gives CDR1 SEHNR, CDR2 FQNEAQ (reference sequence). V dropped 5 bases and J dropped 8; count of bases not matched to a gene: 7. This CDR3 spans 14 amino acids. The chain couples TRBV7-9 to TRBJ1-4; 8 bases line up with TRBD1. The clonotype originates from an adult who was a healthcare worker with PCR-confirmed SARS-CoV-2 infection or an uninfected control (not recorded which). The material was whole blood, obtained at baseline. The chain's CDR3 is CASSQSDRAEKLFF. CDR3 nucleotides: TGTGCCAGCAGCCAATCGGACAGGGCGGAAAAACTGTTTTTT.